This T cell receptor (beta chain) was captured by sequencing in a study of blood T cell repertoires in COVID-19. Trimming took off 0 bases at V and 5 bases at J, with 5 bases between the two ends. CDR3 length: 12 amino acids. Looked up from germline, CDR1 is SGHKS and CDR2 is YYEKEE (reference sequence). The protocol was immunoSEQ multiplex PCR, while the TCRdb copy is restricted to in-frame clones and leaves out a portion. Altogether approximately 180,000 clones are present, approximately 83% being singletons, with the ten largest covering approximately 11%. The J gene is TRBJ1-2, the V gene TRBV5-5; possibly TRBD1 for D (5 bases). The specimen was peripheral blood. The TCR was taken from a human donor with active or convalescent COVID-19. The donor label of this sample is uncertain. The CDR3 DNA reads as TGTGCCAGCAGCTTGGAGGGGTATGGCTACACCTTC. This sequence encodes CASSLEGYGYTF.